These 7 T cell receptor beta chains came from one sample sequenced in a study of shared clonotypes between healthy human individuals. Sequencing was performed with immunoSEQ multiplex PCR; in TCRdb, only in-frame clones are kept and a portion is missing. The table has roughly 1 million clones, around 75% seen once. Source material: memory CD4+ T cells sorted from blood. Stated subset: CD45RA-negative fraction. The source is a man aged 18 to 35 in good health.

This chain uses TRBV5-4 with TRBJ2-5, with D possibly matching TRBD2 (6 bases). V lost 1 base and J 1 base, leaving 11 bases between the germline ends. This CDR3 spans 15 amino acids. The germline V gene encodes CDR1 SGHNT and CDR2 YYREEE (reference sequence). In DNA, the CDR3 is TGTGCCAGCAGCTTGTCTGGCGGGACCCAAGAGACCCAGTACTTC. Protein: CASSLSGGTQETQYF.

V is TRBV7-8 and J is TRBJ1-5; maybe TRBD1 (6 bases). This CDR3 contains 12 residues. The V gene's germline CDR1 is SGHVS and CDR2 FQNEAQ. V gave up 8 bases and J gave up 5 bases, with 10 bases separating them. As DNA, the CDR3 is TGTGCCAGCGCAGGGGCCCATCAGCCCCAGCATTTT. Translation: CASAGAHQPQHF.

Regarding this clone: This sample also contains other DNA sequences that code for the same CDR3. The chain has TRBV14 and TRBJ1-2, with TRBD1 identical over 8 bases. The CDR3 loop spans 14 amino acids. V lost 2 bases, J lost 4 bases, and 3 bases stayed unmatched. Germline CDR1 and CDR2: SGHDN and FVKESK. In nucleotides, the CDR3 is TGTGCCAGCAGCCAAAGGACAGGGAGCTATGGCTACACCTTC. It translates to CASSQRTGSYGYTF.

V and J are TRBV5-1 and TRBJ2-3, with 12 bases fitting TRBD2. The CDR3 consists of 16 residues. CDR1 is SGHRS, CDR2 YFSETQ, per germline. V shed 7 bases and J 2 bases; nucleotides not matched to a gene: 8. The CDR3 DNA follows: TGCGCCAGCCTCGATAGGACTAGCGGGGACACAGATACGCAGTATTTT. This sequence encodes CASLDRTSGDTDTQYF.

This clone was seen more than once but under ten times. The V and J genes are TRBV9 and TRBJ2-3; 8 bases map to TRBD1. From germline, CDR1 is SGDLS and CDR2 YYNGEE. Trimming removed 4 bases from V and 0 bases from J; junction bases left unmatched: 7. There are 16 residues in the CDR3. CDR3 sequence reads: CASSPRTGLSTDTQYF. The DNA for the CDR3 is TGTGCCAGCAGCCCCCGGACAGGGTTAAGCACAGATACGCAGTATTTT.

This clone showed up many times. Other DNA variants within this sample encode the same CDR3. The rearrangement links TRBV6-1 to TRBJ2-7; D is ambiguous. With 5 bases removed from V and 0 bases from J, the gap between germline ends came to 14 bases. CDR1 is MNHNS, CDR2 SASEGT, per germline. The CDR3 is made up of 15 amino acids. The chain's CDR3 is CASSSHYMVSYEQYF. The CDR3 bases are TGTGCCAGCAGTTCGCATTACATGGTCTCCTACGAGCAGTACTTC.

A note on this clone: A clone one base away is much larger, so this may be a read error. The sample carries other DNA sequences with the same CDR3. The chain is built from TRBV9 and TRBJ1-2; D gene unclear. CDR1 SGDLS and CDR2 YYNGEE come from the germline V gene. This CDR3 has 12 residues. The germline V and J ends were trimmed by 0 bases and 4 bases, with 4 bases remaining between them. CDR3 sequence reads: CASSVDGYGYTF. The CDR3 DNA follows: TGTGCCAGCAGCGTAGATGGCTATGGCTACACCTTC. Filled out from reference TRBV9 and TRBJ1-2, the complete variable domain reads DSGVTQTPKHLITATGQRVTLRCSPRSGDLSVYWYQQSLDQGLQFLIQYYNGEERAKGNILERFSAQQFPDLHSELNLSSLELGDSALYFCASSVDGYGYTFGSGTRLTVV.